This T cell receptor (beta chain) was identified in a study of a mutant IDH1 vaccine in newly diagnosed glioma. Germline V gene data show CDR1 as SGHDT and CDR2 as YYEEEE. This CDR3 is 14 amino acids long. The germline V and J ends were trimmed by 0 bases and 5 bases, with 12 bases remaining between them. In regard to this clone: Its target is not known.

Time point specified: week 23, last vaccination. Topical imiquimod was applied with each vaccine dose, which held 300 ug of mutant IDH1 20-mer peptide. Data came from immunoSEQ multiplex PCR; TCRdb stores just in-frame clones and leaves some out. The table shows 52,000 or so clones, with over 70% occurring only once. The sequencing used PBMCs, collected from a glioma patient whose treatment included an IDH1 peptide vaccine. The V and J genes are TRBV5-6 and TRBJ2-7; D gene ambiguous. The origin of this receptor is a man aged 35-49 years with glioma. As DNA, the CDR3 is TGTGCCAGCAGCTTGGCGCCCAGGACGGACGAGCAGTACTTC. It codes for CASSLAPRTDEQYF.